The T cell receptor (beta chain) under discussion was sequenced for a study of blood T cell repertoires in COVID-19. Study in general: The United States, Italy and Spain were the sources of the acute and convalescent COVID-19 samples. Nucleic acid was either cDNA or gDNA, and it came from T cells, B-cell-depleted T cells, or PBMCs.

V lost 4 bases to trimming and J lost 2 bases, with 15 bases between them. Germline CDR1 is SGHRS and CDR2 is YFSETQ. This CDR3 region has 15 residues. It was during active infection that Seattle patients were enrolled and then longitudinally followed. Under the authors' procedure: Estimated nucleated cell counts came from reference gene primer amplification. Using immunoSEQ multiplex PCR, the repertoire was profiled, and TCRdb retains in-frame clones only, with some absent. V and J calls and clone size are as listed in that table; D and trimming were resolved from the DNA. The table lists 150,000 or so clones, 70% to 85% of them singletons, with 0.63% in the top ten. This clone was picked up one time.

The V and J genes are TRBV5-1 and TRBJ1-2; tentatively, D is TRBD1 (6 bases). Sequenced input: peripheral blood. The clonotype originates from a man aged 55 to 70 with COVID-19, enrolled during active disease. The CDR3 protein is CASSPQPGANYGYTF. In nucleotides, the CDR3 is TGCGCCAGCAGCCCGCAGCCAGGGGCCAACTATGGCTACACCTTC. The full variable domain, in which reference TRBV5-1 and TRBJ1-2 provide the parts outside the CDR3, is KAGVTQTPRYLIKTRGQQVTLSCSPISGHRSVSWYQQTPGQGLQFLFEYFSETQRNKGNFPGRFSGRQFSNSRSEMNVSTLELGDSALYLCASSPQPGANYGYTFGSGTRLTVV.